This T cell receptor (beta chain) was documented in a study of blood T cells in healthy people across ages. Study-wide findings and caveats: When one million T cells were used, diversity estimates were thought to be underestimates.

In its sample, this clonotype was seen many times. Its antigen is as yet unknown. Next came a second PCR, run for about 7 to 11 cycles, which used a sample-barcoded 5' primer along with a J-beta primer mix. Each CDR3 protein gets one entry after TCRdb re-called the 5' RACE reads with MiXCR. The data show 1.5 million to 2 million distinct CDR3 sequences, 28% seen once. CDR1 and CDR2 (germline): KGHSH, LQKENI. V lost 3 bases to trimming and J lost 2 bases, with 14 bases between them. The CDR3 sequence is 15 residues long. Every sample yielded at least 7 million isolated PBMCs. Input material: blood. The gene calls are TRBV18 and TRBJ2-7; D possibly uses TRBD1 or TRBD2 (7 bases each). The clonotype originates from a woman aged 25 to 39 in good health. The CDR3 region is CASSPRQGGTYEQYF. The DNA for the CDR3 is TGTGCCAGCTCACCCCGCCAGGGGGGGACCTACGAGCAGTACTTC.